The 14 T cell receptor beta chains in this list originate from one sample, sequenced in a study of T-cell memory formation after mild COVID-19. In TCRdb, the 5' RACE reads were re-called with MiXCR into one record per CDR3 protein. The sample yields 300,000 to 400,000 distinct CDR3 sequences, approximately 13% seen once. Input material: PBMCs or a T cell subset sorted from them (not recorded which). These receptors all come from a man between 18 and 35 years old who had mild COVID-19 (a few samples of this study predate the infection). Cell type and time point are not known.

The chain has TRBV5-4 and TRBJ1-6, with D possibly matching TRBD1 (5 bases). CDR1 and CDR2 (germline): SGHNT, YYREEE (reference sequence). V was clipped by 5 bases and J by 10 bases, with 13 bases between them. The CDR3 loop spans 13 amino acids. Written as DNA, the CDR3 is TGTGCCAGCAGAGACACAGGAGGCTCACCCCTCCACTTT. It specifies CASRDTGGSPLHF.

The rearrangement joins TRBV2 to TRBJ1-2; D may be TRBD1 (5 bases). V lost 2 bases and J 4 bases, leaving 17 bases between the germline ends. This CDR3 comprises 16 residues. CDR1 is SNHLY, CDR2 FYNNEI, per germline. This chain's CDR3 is CASSESYDSSRYGYTF. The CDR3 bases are TGTGCCAGCAGTGAATCTTATGACAGTTCCCGCTATGGCTACACCTTC.

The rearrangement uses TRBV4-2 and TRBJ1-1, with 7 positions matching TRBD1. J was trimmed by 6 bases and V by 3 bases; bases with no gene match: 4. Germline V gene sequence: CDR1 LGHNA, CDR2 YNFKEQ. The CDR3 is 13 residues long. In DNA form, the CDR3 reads TGTGCCAGCAGCCACTTGGACAGGCCTGAAGCTTTCTTT. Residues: CASSHLDRPEAFF.

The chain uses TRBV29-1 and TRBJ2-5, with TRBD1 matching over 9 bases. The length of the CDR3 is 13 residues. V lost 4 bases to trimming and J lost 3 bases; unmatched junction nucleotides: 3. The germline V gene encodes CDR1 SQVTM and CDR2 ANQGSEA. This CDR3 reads CSVADRGEETQYF. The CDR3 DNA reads TGCAGCGTTGCTGACAGGGGGGAAGAGACCCAGTACTTC.

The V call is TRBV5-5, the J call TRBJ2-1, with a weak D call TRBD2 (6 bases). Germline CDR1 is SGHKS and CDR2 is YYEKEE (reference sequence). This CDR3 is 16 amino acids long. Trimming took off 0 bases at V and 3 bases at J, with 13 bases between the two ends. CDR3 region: CASSLAGRGYYNEQFF. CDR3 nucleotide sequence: TGTGCCAGCAGCTTGGCCGGGCGGGGCTACTACAATGAGCAGTTCTTC.

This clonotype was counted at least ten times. The CDR3 region is CASRGTSGSTDTQYF. DNA of the CDR3: TGTGCCAGCAGGGGGACTAGCGGGAGCACAGATACGCAGTATTTT. The chain combines TRBV7-9 with TRBJ2-3, with 12 positions matching TRBD2. V lost 6 bases and J lost 0; bases outside the gene matches: 1. The germline V gene has CDR1 SEHNR and CDR2 FQNEAQ (reference sequence). The CDR3 has 15 residues.

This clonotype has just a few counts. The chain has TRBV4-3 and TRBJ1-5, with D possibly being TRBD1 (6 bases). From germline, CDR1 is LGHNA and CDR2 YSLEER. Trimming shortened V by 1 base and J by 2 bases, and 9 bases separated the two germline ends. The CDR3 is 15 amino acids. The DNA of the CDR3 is TGCGCCAGCAGCCAAGTACGACAGGGCAATCAGCCCCAGCATTTT. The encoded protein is CASSQVRQGNQPQHF.

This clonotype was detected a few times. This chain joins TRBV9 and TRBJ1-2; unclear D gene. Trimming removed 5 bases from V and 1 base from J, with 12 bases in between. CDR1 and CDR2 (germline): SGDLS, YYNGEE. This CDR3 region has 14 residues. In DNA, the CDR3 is TGTGCCAGCAGGAGGTTAGCCGTTAACTATGGCTACACCTTC. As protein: CASRRLAVNYGYTF. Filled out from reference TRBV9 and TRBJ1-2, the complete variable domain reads DSGVTQTPKHLITATGQRVTLRCSPRSGDLSVYWYQQSLDQGLQFLIQYYNGEERAKGNILERFSAQQFPDLHSELNLSSLELGDSALYFCASRRLAVNYGYTFGSGTRLTVV.

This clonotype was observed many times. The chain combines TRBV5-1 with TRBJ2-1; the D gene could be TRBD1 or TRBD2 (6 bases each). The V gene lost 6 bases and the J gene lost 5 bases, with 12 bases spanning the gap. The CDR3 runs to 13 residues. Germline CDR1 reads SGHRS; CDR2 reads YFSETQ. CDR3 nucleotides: TGCGCCAGCACCCTCGGGGGCCACAATGAGCAGTTCTTC. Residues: CASTLGGHNEQFF.

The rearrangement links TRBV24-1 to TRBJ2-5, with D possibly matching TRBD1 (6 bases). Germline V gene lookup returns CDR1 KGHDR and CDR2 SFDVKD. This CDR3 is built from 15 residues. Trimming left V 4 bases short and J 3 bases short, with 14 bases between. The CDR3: CATSETGGGKETQYF. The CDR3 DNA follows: TGTGCCACCAGTGAGACCGGTGGGGGCAAAGAGACCCAGTACTTC.

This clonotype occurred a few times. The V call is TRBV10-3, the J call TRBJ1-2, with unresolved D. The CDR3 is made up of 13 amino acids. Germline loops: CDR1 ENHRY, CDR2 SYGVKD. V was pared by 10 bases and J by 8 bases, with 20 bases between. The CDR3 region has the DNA TGTGCCACCTCGACGGCGGCGGCGGGGGGCTACACCTTC. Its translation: CATSTAAAGGYTF.

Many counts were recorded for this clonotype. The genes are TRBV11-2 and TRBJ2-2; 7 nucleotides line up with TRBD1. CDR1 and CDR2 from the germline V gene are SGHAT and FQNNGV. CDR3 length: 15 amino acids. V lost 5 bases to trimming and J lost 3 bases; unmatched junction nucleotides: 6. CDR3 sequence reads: CASSGTGAYTGELFF. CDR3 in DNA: TGTGCCAGCAGCGGTACAGGGGCCTACACCGGGGAGCTGTTTTTT.

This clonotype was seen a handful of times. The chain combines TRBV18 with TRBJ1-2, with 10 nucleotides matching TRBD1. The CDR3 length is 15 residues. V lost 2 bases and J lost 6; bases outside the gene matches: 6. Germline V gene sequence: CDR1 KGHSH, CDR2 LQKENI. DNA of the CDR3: TGTGCCAGCTCACCAGGGACAGGGGTAGAGCATGGCTACACCTTC. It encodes CASSPGTGVEHGYTF.

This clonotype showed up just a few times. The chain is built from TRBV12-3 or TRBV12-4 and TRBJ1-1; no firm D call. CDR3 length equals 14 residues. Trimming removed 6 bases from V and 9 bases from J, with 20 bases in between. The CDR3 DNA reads TGTGCCAGCAGCCCCCCCCGAAGTCCCCCCCAAGCTTTCTTT. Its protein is CASSPPRSPPQAFF.